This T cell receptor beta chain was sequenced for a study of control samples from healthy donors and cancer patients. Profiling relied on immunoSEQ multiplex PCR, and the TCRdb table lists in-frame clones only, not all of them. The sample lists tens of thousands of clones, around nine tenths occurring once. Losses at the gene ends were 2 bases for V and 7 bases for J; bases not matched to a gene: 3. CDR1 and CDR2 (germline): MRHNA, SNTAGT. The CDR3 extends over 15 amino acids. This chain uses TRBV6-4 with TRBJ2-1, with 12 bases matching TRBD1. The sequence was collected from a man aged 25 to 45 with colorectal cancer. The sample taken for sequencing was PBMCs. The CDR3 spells CASSDGDRGPNEQFF. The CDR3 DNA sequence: TGTGCCAGCAGTGACGGGGACAGGGGGCCGAATGAGCAGTTCTTC.